This is a list of T cell receptor beta chains from one sample in a study of blood T cell repertoires in COVID-19. Using immunoSEQ multiplex PCR, the repertoire was profiled, and TCRdb retains in-frame clones only, with some absent. The sample holds 200,000 to 250,000 clones, 70% to 90% seen once. Input material: PBMCs or T cells enriched from blood (not recorded which). These receptors came from a man aged 40-50 years who had recovered from COVID-19. Both conserved end residues are part of each CDR3. D genes are given only for firm matches. Clone size is not always given. Where it is, it says once, few, many or a class for expanded clones.

clone size,J gene,D gene,V gene,CDR3 DNA,CDR3 protein
-,TRBJ1-2,-,TRBV2,TGTGCCAGCAGTGAAGCTGTCAGTTTATACTATGGCTACACCTTC,CASSEAVSLYYGYTF
-,TRBJ2-1,TRBD2,TRBV29-1,TGCAGCGTCTCTAGACTAGCGCATGAGCAGTTCTTC,CSVSRLAHEQFF
-,TRBJ2-7,TRBD2,TRBV30,TGTGCCTACGCCCGCGGGAGTTGGTACGAGCAGTACTTC,CAYARGSWYEQYF
-,TRBJ2-3,-,TRBV15,TGTGCCACAGGGAGGGGGGGAGATACGCAGTATTTT,CATGRGGDTQYF
-,TRBJ2-5,TRBD1,TRBV15,TGTGCCACCAGCAGACCCACAGGGGGCAGGGAGACCCAGTACTTC,CATSRPTGGRETQYF
-,TRBJ1-1,-,TRBV9,TGTGCCAGCAGCGTAGTTGCAGGCTGGAACACTGAAGCTTTCTTT,CASSVVAGWNTEAFF
-,TRBJ2-7,TRBD2,TRBV19,TGTGCCAGTAGTATTAGCGGGACTAACTACGAGCAGTACTTC,CASSISGTNYEQYF
-,TRBJ1-2,-,TRBV2,TGTGCCAGCAACTTCGACAGGAACTATGGCTACACCTTC,CASNFDRNYGYTF
few,TRBJ1-1,-,TRBV5-1,TGCGCCAGCAGCTTGCTACAGCAGAGCACTGAAGCTTTCTTT,CASSLLQQSTEAFF
-,TRBJ2-1,-,TRBV4-3,TGCGCCAGCAGCCAAGATAGTGCGGGGGCGTACAATGAGCAGTTCTTC,CASSQDSAGAYNEQFF
few,TRBJ2-7,TRBD1,TRBV13,TGTGCCAGCAGCTTAGACGTCCGCACAGGGGTAATTTTCAACGAGCAGTACTTC,CASSLDVRTGVIFNEQYF
-,TRBJ2-1,-,TRBV7-2,TGTGCCAGCAGCCCCGGACTGGATTACAATGAGCAGTTCTTC,CASSPGLDYNEQFF
-,TRBJ2-7,TRBD2,TRBV3-1/TRBV3-2,TGTGCCAGCAGCCCGACTAGCGGGAATCTCTACGAGCAGTACTTC,CASSPTSGNLYEQYF
-,TRBJ1-1,-,TRBV30,TGTGCCTGGAGTGTAGCACAGCTAAACACTGAAGCTTTCTTT,CAWSVAQLNTEAFF
-,TRBJ1-4,TRBD1,TRBV19,TGTGCCAGTAGTGCCCAGGGGGATTTCGAAAAACTGTTTTTT,CASSAQGDFEKLFF
-,TRBJ1-2,-,TRBV18,TGTGCCAGCTCACCACCGGGGGGATCTGGCTACACCTTC,CASSPPGGSGYTF
-,TRBJ2-7,-,TRBV7-2,TGTGCCAGCAGCCAGGATGCCTACGAGCAGTACTTC,CASSQDAYEQYF
few,TRBJ1-5,TRBD1,TRBV30,TGTGCCTGGAGCCGACAGGGGGACCAGCCCCAGCATTTT,CAWSRQGDQPQHF
-,TRBJ1-2,-,TRBV27,TGTGCCAGCAGTGTCGACAGGAACTATGGCTACACCTTC,CASSVDRNYGYTF
-,TRBJ2-7,TRBD1,TRBV19,TGTGCCAGTGGGGACAGGAGCTACGAGCAGTACTTC,CASGDRSYEQYF
once,TRBJ1-3,-,TRBV5-6,TGTGCCAGCAGCGCGGTCCTTGGTGCTGGAAACACCATATATTTT,CASSAVLGAGNTIYF
-,TRBJ2-3,TRBD2,TRBV5-4,TGTGCCAGCAGCTTGGCAGCGGGAGGTCCAGATACGCAGTATTTT,CASSLAAGGPDTQYF
-,TRBJ1-4,-,TRBV2,TGTGCCAGCAGTGAACAAGAAAAACTGTTTTTT,CASSEQEKLFF
-,TRBJ1-2,-,TRBV20-1,TGCTCAATCGGACTTAACTATGGCTACACCTTC,CSIGLNYGYTF
-,TRBJ2-2,-,TRBV29-1,TGCAGCGTTACCCTCTTAACAGGCGGGGAGCTGTTTTTT,CSVTLLTGGELFF
-,TRBJ2-5,TRBD2,TRBV9,TGTGCCAGCAGCGTAGGGATAGCGGGGGCCGGAGGGGAGACCCAGTACTTC,CASSVGIAGAGGETQYF
-,TRBJ1-2,TRBD1,TRBV12-3/TRBV12-4,TGTGCCAGCAGACTGGACAGGGGGGGTGGCTACACCTTC,CASRLDRGGGYTF
-,TRBJ1-1,TRBD1,TRBV27,TGTGCCAGCAGTGTTTGGACAGGGGCTGTCACTGAAGCTTTCTTT,CASSVWTGAVTEAFF
-,TRBJ1-2,TRBD1,TRBV24-1,TGTGCCACCAGTGACCCCGACAGGGCGCGTGGCTACACCTTC,CATSDPDRARGYTF
-,TRBJ1-2,-,TRBV11-2,TGTGCCAGCAGCTTTATAACGGGTAACCGTGGCTACACCTTC,CASSFITGNRGYTF
-,TRBJ2-3,TRBD1,TRBV7-2,TGTGCCAGCAGCTTCGACAGGGGAACAGATACGCAGTATTTT,CASSFDRGTDTQYF
-,TRBJ2-2,-,TRBV11-3,TGTGCCAGCAGCCCCAGGAGGGAAGGGAACACCGGGGAGCTGTTTTTT,CASSPRREGNTGELFF
-,TRBJ2-5,-,TRBV30,TGTGCCTGGAGTGTACTACGAGAGACCCAGTACTTC,CAWSVLRETQYF
-,TRBJ2-7,TRBD1,TRBV7-6,TGTGCCAGCAGCCTGGGACAGGACTCCTACGAGCAGTACTTC,CASSLGQDSYEQYF
-,TRBJ2-2,-,TRBV7-8,TGTGCCAGCCCTCAGGGATCGAACACCGGGGAGCTGTTTTTT,CASPQGSNTGELFF
-,TRBJ2-7,TRBD1,TRBV13,TGTGCCAGCAGCTTGGGGCAGGGGGCGTACGAGCAGTACTTC,CASSLGQGAYEQYF
-,TRBJ2-3,TRBD1,TRBV12-5,TGTGCTAGTGGTCAGGGGGCGGTAATGACAGATACGCAGTATTTT,CASGQGAVMTDTQYF
-,TRBJ1-2,TRBD1,TRBV23-1,TGCGCCAGCAGTCAATCAACGCCCGGGGACAGTTGGGGCTACACCTTC,CASSQSTPGDSWGYTF
-,TRBJ2-7,TRBD2,TRBV9,TGTGCCAGCAGCGTGGGTAGCGGGAGGGCCTTTGTCGACGAGCAGTACTTC,CASSVGSGRAFVDEQYF
-,TRBJ1-5,-,TRBV19,TGTGCCAGTAGTAGGGGATGGGGGGATAATCAGCCCCAGCATTTT,CASSRGWGDNQPQHF
-,TRBJ1-4,TRBD1,TRBV5-1,TGCGCCAGCAGCCCAACAGGGACAGGGATTGAAAAACTGTTTTTT,CASSPTGTGIEKLFF
once,TRBJ1-5,-,TRBV6-2/TRBV6-3,TGTGCCAGCAGTTACCTAACCGGTGGCAATCAGCCCCAGCATTTT,CASSYLTGGNQPQHF
many,TRBJ1-1,-,TRBV2,TGTGCCAGCAGTGAAACCCGGGGGAACACTGAAGCTTTCTTT,CASSETRGNTEAFF
-,TRBJ2-2,-,TRBV5-5,TGTGCCAGCAGCTTTCGGTCGAACACCGGGGAGCTGTTTTTT,CASSFRSNTGELFF
-,TRBJ2-7,-,TRBV5-1,TGCGCCAGCAGCTTGGCCAGTCGTACCGAGCAGTACTTC,CASSLASRTEQYF
-,TRBJ1-1,-,TRBV6-5,TGTGCCAGCAGAACCGGTTTAAGATCGAACACTGAAGCTTTCTTT,CASRTGLRSNTEAFF
-,TRBJ2-2,TRBD2,TRBV10-3,TGTGCCATCAGGACAGTAGCGGGAACCGGGGAGCTGTTTTTT,CAIRTVAGTGELFF
-,TRBJ1-3,TRBD1,TRBV3-1/TRBV3-2,TGTGCCAGCAGCCAATCCGGGACAGGGGCTTTTTTTGAAGGAAACACCATATATTTT,CASSQSGTGAFFEGNTIYF
-,TRBJ2-5,TRBD1,TRBV18,TGTGCCAGCTCACCGCGGGACAGGGTTCCGGAGACCCAGTACTTC,CASSPRDRVPETQYF
-,TRBJ2-3,TRBD2,TRBV6-5,TGTGCCAGCAGTTCACCGGGACTAGCGGGGTACAAGCAGTATTTT,CASSSPGLAGYKQYF
-,TRBJ1-5,TRBD1,TRBV20-1,TGCAGTGCTAGTTCGACAGGGGGCCGCAATCAGCCCCAGCATTTT,CSASSTGGRNQPQHF
few,TRBJ1-2,-,TRBV7-8,TGTGCCAGCAGCCTGGACAGCGCTTTAGCGGGGGGCTACACCTTC,CASSLDSALAGGYTF
-,TRBJ1-1,-,TRBV15,TGTGCCACCAGCCGGATTCAGGGCTGGAAAGCTGAAGCTTTCTTT,CATSRIQGWKAEAFF
-,TRBJ2-1,-,TRBV30,TGTGCCTGGAGTGTATTTAGGGGTGAGCAGTTCTTC,CAWSVFRGEQFF
-,TRBJ2-3,TRBD1,TRBV27,TGTGCCAGCAGACTCATAGACAGGGTCAGCACAGATACGCAGTATTTT,CASRLIDRVSTDTQYF
once,TRBJ2-1,TRBD1,TRBV9,TGTGCCAGCAGCGTATTTACAGGGGGCAGCGAGCAGTTCTTC,CASSVFTGGSEQFF
-,TRBJ2-1,TRBD2,TRBV3-1/TRBV3-2,TGTGCCAGCAGCCGGTCTAGCGGAAACCACAATGAGCAGTTCTTC,CASSRSSGNHNEQFF